Below, one T cell receptor (beta chain) is given with its context. The immunoSEQ assay was v3. Each library reached about 2 million read pairs, or 5-6 million at deep level. Generated by immunoSEQ multiplex PCR, the TCRdb table keeps only in-frame clones and is missing some. Counted here are under 65,000 clones, over 75% occurring once; the ten biggest clones make up just under 3%. The source of the sample is a study of TIL therapy for anti-PD-1-resistant metastatic lung cancer. In the study overall: Tumors were harvested before any PD-1/PD-L1 blockade. Half of patients were current or former smokers.

This CDR3 is built from 12 residues. The junction had 5 bases not matched to a gene; V was cut back by 4 bases and J by 10 bases. CDR1 is SGHNT and CDR2 is YYREEE in the germline V gene (reference sequence). Time point described: pre-treatment sample, taken before nivolumab and TIL therapy. Patients were adults with stage 4 NSCLC. The sequence came from a person between 25 and 79 years old with non-small cell lung cancer. The J gene is TRBJ2-1, the V gene TRBV5-4; 7 bases agree with TRBD1. The specimen comprised blood, sampled at baseline. CDR3 nucleotide sequence: TGTGCCAGCAGCATTTCGGGACAGGAGCAGTTCTTC. This translates into CASSISGQEQFF.